This TCR beta chain comes out of a study of beta chain features in type 1 diabetes. This clone was detected only once. Germline V lookup: CDR1 SQVTM, CDR2 ANQGSEA. V shed 7 bases, J shed 2 bases, and the junction held 4 bases outside the gene matches. The CDR3 totals 13 residues. Sequenced material consisted of expressed TCRB transcripts (all of the isolated RNA was reverse transcribed). The method was immunoSEQ multiplex PCR; TCRdb's version includes in-frame clones alone and lacks a portion of them. The table has about 59,000 clones, approximately 62% seen once. The sequence came from a woman between 18 and 29 years old in good health. The chain has TRBV29-1 and TRBJ2-1; 8 nucleotides line up with TRBD1. The source material was Tregs from blood. Here the CDR3 DNA reads TGCAGCGCGCGACAGGGGACCTACAATGAGCAGTTCTTC. It specifies CSARQGTYNEQFF.